These 30 T cell receptor beta chains were sequenced from one sample in a study of T-cell reconstitution after alpha-beta-depleted transplantation in children. The library targeted TCRbeta and was prepared with unique molecular identifiers. TCRdb independently ran MiXCR on the PCR reads; one entry per CDR3 protein. The top ten hold over 25% of the sample, which has 200,000 to 250,000 distinct CDR3 sequences, roughly a tenth seen once. Sequencing used PBMCs, obtained before TCRalphabeta/CD19-depleted stem cell transplant. The receptors were gathered from a child younger than two with acute myeloid leukemia, due to receive a stem cell transplant.

This clonotype came up many times. V is TRBV29-1 and J is TRBJ1-1, with D possibly matching TRBD1 (6 bases). CDR3 length equals 13 residues. Looked up from germline, CDR1 is SQVTM and CDR2 is ANQGSEA. V was pared by 3 bases and J by 1 base, with 9 bases between. DNA of the CDR3: TGCAGCGTTGAGGAACAGGGGAACACTGAAGCTTTCTTT. It codes for CSVEEQGNTEAFF.

At least ten counts were recorded for this clonotype. The V gene is TRBV12-3 or TRBV12-4, the J gene TRBJ1-4, with no clear D. The V gene lost 5 bases and the J gene lost 8 bases, with 9 bases spanning the gap. CDR3 size: 12 residues. CDR3 loop: CASSVVGEKLFF. The CDR3 DNA sequence: TGTGCCAGCAGTGTCGTGGGGGAAAAACTGTTTTTT.

There are many counts of this clonotype. The chain uses TRBV28 and TRBJ2-3; TRBD2 aligns across 11 bases. The CDR3 spans 15 residues. Germline V lookup: CDR1 MDHEN, CDR2 SYDVKM. With V trimmed by 4 bases and J by 4 bases, 4 bases remained unmatched. The CDR3: CASSSGLAGSDTQYF. The CDR3 DNA sequence: TGTGCCAGCAGTTCCGGACTAGCGGGTTCAGATACGCAGTATTTT.

At least ten counts were recorded for this clonotype. The genes are TRBV7-9 and TRBJ1-2; possible D gene TRBD1, 5 bases. V gave up 3 bases and J gave up 3 bases, with 8 bases separating them. The CDR3 length is 13 residues. Germline V gives CDR1 SEHNR, CDR2 FQNEAQ (reference sequence). The CDR3, as DNA: TGTGCCAGCAGCTTTTGGGGACACTATGGCTACACCTTC. It is translated as CASSFWGHYGYTF.

This clonotype was recorded at least ten times. The V gene is TRBV11-2, the J gene TRBJ1-3, with 7 bases lining up with TRBD1. The CDR3 is 15 amino acids. In germline, CDR1 is SGHAT, CDR2 FQNNGV. V lost 5 bases to trimming and J lost 3 bases; unmatched junction nucleotides: 7. This chain's CDR3 is CASSLQRQGGNTIYF. For the CDR3, the DNA is TGTGCCAGCAGCCTCCAACGACAGGGTGGAAACACCATATATTTT.

This clonotype was detected many times. The chain couples TRBV6-2 or TRBV6-3 to TRBJ2-7; D unclear. Trimming shortened V by 0 bases and J by 5 bases, and 2 bases separated the two germline ends. Germline CDR1 and CDR2: MNHEY and SVGEGT. The CDR3 has 11 residues. Here the CDR3 DNA reads TGTGCCAGCAGTTACTCGAACGAGCAGTACTTC. Amino acid sequence: CASSYSNEQYF.

This clonotype was recorded many times. This sequence joins TRBV11-2 and TRBJ1-1; a possible D gene is TRBD1 (6 bases). There are 13 residues in the CDR3. Germline assignment: CDR1 SGHAT and CDR2 FQNNGV. Trimming removed 5 bases from V and 1 base from J, with 8 bases in between. CDR3 in amino acids: CASSEDRNTEAFF. CDR3 DNA sequence: TGTGCCAGCAGCGAGGACAGGAACACTGAAGCTTTCTTT.

The sample holds many counts of this clonotype. J is TRBJ2-3 and V is TRBV20-1, with D unresolved. CDR3 length equals 13 residues. Germline V lookup: CDR1 DFQATT, CDR2 SNEGSKA (reference sequence). V was pared by 1 base and J by 2 bases, with 7 bases between. The CDR3 DNA sequence: TGCAGTGCTAGAGGGGATAACACAGATACGCAGTATTTT. Translation: CSARGDNTDTQYF.

The sample holds many counts of this clonotype. CDR3 nucleotide sequence: TGTGCCAGCTCACCCGAGGTAGCGGAACGGTTGGGAGAGACCCAGTACTTC. This translates into CASSPEVAERLGETQYF. The chain carries TRBV18 and TRBJ2-5, with D possibly matching TRBD2 (6 bases). The CDR3 runs to 17 residues. Germline CDR1 and CDR2: KGHSH and LQKENI. The V and J ends lost 3 bases and 4 bases respectively, with 21 bases between them.

A word on this clonotype: A much larger clonotype is one base distant, so this may be a read error. The chain is built from TRBV7-9 and TRBJ2-1; D remains ambiguous. There are 18 residues in the CDR3. Trimming pared 4 bases from V and 7 bases from J, leaving 26 bases between. Looked up from germline, CDR1 is SEHNR and CDR2 is FQNEAQ (reference sequence). CDR3 loop: CASSSPWCMGFLENEQFF. CDR3 in DNA: TGTGCCAGCAGCTCCCCGTGGTGTATGGGATTCCTGGAGAATGAGCAGTTCTTC.

This clonotype was picked up many times. The V gene is TRBV28, the J gene TRBJ2-4, with D tentatively TRBD1 or TRBD2 (6 bases each). CDR3 length: 14 amino acids. Germline lookup yields CDR1 MDHEN and CDR2 SYDVKM. V was trimmed by 4 bases and J by 5 bases, leaving 12 bases between them. This CDR3 reads CASSYGGRQNIQYF. The CDR3 region has the DNA TGTGCCAGCAGTTATGGGGGGCGCCAAAACATTCAGTACTTC. The full variable domain, completed using reference TRBV28 and TRBJ2-4, is DVKVTQSSRYLVKRTGEKVFLECVQDMDHENMFWYRQDPGLGLRLIYFSYDVKMKEKGDIPEGYSVSREKKERFSLILESASTNQTSMYLCASSYGGRQNIQYFGAGTRLSVL.

This clonotype appeared a single time. The chain has TRBV24-1 and TRBJ2-3, with 8 bases that match TRBD2. V shed 9 bases, J shed 6 bases, and the junction held 10 bases outside the gene matches. Germline V gene data show CDR1 as KGHDR and CDR2 as SFDVKD. The CDR3 has 14 amino acids. Here the CDR3 DNA reads TGTGCCACCTGTGCATCGGGAGGGCCGGATACGCAGTATTTT. Its translation is CATCASGGPDTQYF.

The chain links TRBV19 to TRBJ2-5; 7 bases map to TRBD2. CDR3 length equals 13 residues. Trimming cost V 5 bases and J 5 bases; bases outside gene matches: 5. The germline V gene has CDR1 LNHDA and CDR2 SQIVND (reference sequence). The CDR3 DNA reads TGTGCCAGTAGTCAGACTAGCTGGGAGACCCAGTACTTC. Its protein is CASSQTSWETQYF. The full variable domain, in which reference TRBV19 and TRBJ2-5 provide the parts outside the CDR3, is DGGITQSPKYLFRKEGQNVTLSCEQNLNHDAMYWYRQDPGQGLRLIYYSQIVNDFQKGDIAEGYSVSREKKESFPLTVTSAQKNPTAFYLCASSQTSWETQYFGPGTRLLVL.

This clonotype was detected ten times or more. This sequence joins TRBV2 and TRBJ1-6; D gene unclear. The ends were cut back, 0 bases at V and 0 bases at J, with 15 bases in the middle. Germline CDR1 reads SNHLY; CDR2 reads FYNNEI. The CDR3 extends over 19 amino acids. The CDR3 loop reads CASSEAISLGTSYNSPLHF. The DNA for the CDR3 is TGTGCCAGCAGTGAAGCTATATCGTTGGGAACCTCCTATAATTCACCCCTCCACTTT.

This clonotype was recorded at least ten times. The V gene is TRBV27, the J gene TRBJ2-2, with 11 bases matching TRBD1. Looked up from germline, CDR1 is MNHEY and CDR2 is SMNVEV (reference sequence). The CDR3 is made up of 16 amino acids. The V gene end was trimmed by 5 bases and the J gene end by 9 bases; junction bases not matched to a gene: 11. The CDR3 sequence: CASSRRDRGYHRELFF. The DNA for the CDR3 is TGTGCCAGCAGTCGCCGGGACAGGGGGTACCACCGGGAGCTGTTTTTT.

The sample holds a few counts of this clonotype. This chain links TRBV20-1 with TRBJ2-7, with 9 nucleotides matching TRBD2. The germline V gene has CDR1 DFQATT and CDR2 SNEGSKA (reference sequence). The CDR3 spans 15 residues. V lost 6 bases, J lost 3 bases, and 12 bases stayed unmatched. The CDR3 sequence is CSAPRAGGGGYEQYF. The CDR3 DNA follows: TGCAGTGCCCCCCGGGCGGGAGGGGGGGGCTACGAGCAGTACTTC.

This clonotype was seen more than once but under ten times. The rearrangement links TRBV6-2 or TRBV6-3 to TRBJ1-1; D is unresolved. Germline-derived CDR1 and CDR2 are MNHEY and SVGEGT. This CDR3 has 13 amino acids. Trimming removed 6 bases at V and 9 bases at J, with 17 bases between. The CDR3: CASRLSTGLKAFF. CDR3 in DNA: TGTGCCAGCAGGCTCAGCACGGGCCTCAAAGCTTTCTTT.

This clonotype occurred many times. V gene TRBV30 combines with J gene TRBJ1-1, with D hard to call. The CDR3 totals 12 residues. The V end lost 2 bases, the J end lost 3 bases, and 7 bases lay between the germline ends. Germline V gene data show CDR1 as GTSNPN and CDR2 as SVGIG (reference sequence). CDR3 nucleotide sequence: TGTGCCTGGAGTTCGGGCGACACTGAAGCTTTCTTT. It encodes CAWSSGDTEAFF. Full variable domain (missing parts from reference TRBV30 and TRBJ1-1): SQTIHQWPATLVQPVGSPLSLECTVEGTSNPNLYWYRQAAGRGLQLLFYSVGIGQISSEVPQNLSASRPQDRQFILSSKKLLLSDSGFYLCAWSSGDTEAFFGQGTRLTVV.

This clonotype was seen many times. The chain couples TRBV20-1 to TRBJ2-7, with no clear D. Trimming left V 3 bases short and J 4 bases short, with 7 bases between. Germline V gives CDR1 DFQATT, CDR2 SNEGSKA (reference sequence). There are 11 residues in the CDR3. In DNA, the CDR3 is TGCAGTGCTAGTAGTGGTTACGAGCAGTACTTC. Protein sequence: CSASSGYEQYF.

This clonotype was counted ten times or more. CDR3 loop: CSVEYLLGDTEAFF. The CDR3 DNA sequence: TGCAGCGTTGAATACCTACTCGGGGACACTGAAGCTTTCTTT. This chain links TRBV29-1 with TRBJ1-1; D is ambiguous. The CDR3 covers 14 residues. Trimming took 2 bases from V and 3 from J, leaving 13 bases between them. CDR1 is SQVTM, CDR2 ANQGSEA, per germline.

This clonotype has a count of ten or more. The V gene is TRBV12-3 or TRBV12-4, the J gene TRBJ2-7; TRBD1 might be the D (5 bases). The ends were cut back, 6 bases at V and 0 bases at J, with 12 bases in the middle. This CDR3 comprises 14 residues. The CDR3, as DNA: TGTGCCAGCAGGTACCGACAGAGCTCCTACGAGCAGTACTTC. Its translation: CASRYRQSSYEQYF.

This clonotype was seen many times. The rearrangement links TRBV7-2 to TRBJ1-1, with 7 bases lining up with TRBD1. Germline CDR1 SGHTA, CDR2 FQGNSA. J was trimmed by 3 bases and V by 4 bases; bases with no gene match: 8. This CDR3 has 15 residues. Here the CDR3 reads CASSSTGWVHTEAFF. For the CDR3, the DNA is TGTGCCAGCAGCTCGACAGGGTGGGTTCACACTGAAGCTTTCTTT.

This clonotype has at least ten counts. The rearrangement links TRBV6-1 to TRBJ2-1; 8 bases are shared with TRBD2. With 4 bases clipped from V and 3 bases from J, the junction kept 11 bases outside the gene matches. Germline CDR1 and CDR2: MNHNS and SASEGT. This CDR3 spans 17 amino acids. Here the CDR3 DNA reads TGTGCCAGCAGTGGCCTCGGAGCGGGAGATATCTACAATGAGCAGTTCTTC. Its protein is CASSGLGAGDIYNEQFF.

This clonotype was found a few times. In DNA, the CDR3 is TGCGCCAGCAGTGAGTCGGGACAGGGGGCGCAAAATGGCGAGCAGTACTTC. Translated, it gives CASSESGQGAQNGEQYF. V usage is TRBV10-2 and J usage is TRBJ2-7, with 12 bases identical to TRBD1. Germline loops: CDR1 WSHSY, CDR2 SAAADI. The J segment lost 6 bases and the V segment lost 0 bases, leaving 9 bases of the junction unmatched. There are 17 residues in the CDR3.

There are a few counts of this clonotype. This chain uses TRBV5-1 with TRBJ1-2; D unresolved. Germline CDR1 is SGHRS and CDR2 is YFSETQ. There are 15 residues in the CDR3. V gave up 3 bases and J gave up 2 bases, with 14 bases separating them. The CDR3 DNA sequence: TGCGCCAGCAGCTCCGCCCCGACAAGGAACTATGGCTACACCTTC. Its protein product is CASSSAPTRNYGYTF.

This clonotype was observed many times. The chain has TRBV3-1 and TRBJ2-2, with D hard to call. V lost 8 bases and J 1 base, leaving 8 bases between the germline ends. Germline CDR1 is LGHDT and CDR2 is YNNKEL (reference sequence). The CDR3 spans 13 residues. CDR3 loop: CASRGVNTGELFF. In DNA form, the CDR3 reads TGTGCCAGCCGAGGAGTGAACACCGGGGAGCTGTTTTTT.

This clonotype occurred many times. The J gene is TRBJ1-2, the V gene TRBV19; unclear D gene. Looked up from germline, CDR1 is LNHDA and CDR2 is SQIVND (reference sequence). The CDR3 is made up of 14 amino acids. Trimming removed 10 bases at V and 2 bases at J, with 17 bases between. The CDR3 sequence is CATNEPKLNYGYTF. The CDR3 DNA sequence: TGTGCCACCAACGAGCCCAAACTCAACTATGGCTACACCTTC.

This clonotype was picked up many times. This chain links TRBV25-1 with TRBJ2-1; D uncertain. The CDR3 totals 13 residues. Looked up from germline, CDR1 is MGHDK and CDR2 is SYGVNS. Trimming removed 5 bases at V and 11 bases at J, with 16 bases between. The CDR3 nucleotides are TGTGCCAGCAGTAACCAGGTCGGGCAGAAGCAGTTCTTC. It yields the protein CASSNQVGQKQFF. Combining the CDR3 with reference TRBV25-1 and TRBJ2-1 gives the whole variable domain EADIYQTPRYLVIGTGKKITLECSQTMGHDKMYWYQQDPGMELHLIHYSYGVNSTEKGDLSSESTVSRIRTEHFPLTLESARPSHTSQYLCASSNQVGQKQFFGPGTRLTVL.

This clonotype was seen repeatedly, ten times or more. The chain combines TRBV10-3 with TRBJ1-1, with D possibly matching TRBD1 (5 bases). This CDR3 spans 14 amino acids. CDR1 and CDR2 from the germline V gene are ENHRY and SYGVKD. V lost 3 bases, J lost 4 bases, and 12 bases lay in between. The CDR3 coding sequence is TGTGCCATCAGTGAAGAGGGGCGGGGCACTGAAGCTTTCTTT. Residues: CAISEEGRGTEAFF.

The chain couples TRBV5-1 to TRBJ2-3; no clear D gene. Germline loops: CDR1 SGHRS, CDR2 YFSETQ. CDR3 length: 15 residues. V was trimmed by 0 bases and J by 5 bases, leaving 13 bases between them. The CDR3 reads CASSLEWAKEDTQYF. CDR3 DNA sequence: TGCGCCAGCAGCTTGGAGTGGGCGAAGGAAGATACGCAGTATTTT.